The 28 T cell receptor beta chains given below trace back to one sample, sequenced in a study of post-analysis software for immune sequencing data. Broader study findings: Five TRBV segments were significantly more frequent in patients than in controls. TRBV5-6, TRBV5-1 and TRBV20-1 were among these segments.

Their antigens remain unidentified. Prepared TCR beta cDNA libraries contained unique molecular identifiers. MiXCR, run by TCRdb on the PCR reads, gives a single entry per CDR3 protein. The data show roughly 620,000 distinct CDR3 sequences, about 40% seen once. Sequencing was done on a sample of blood. The receptor source for this set is a girl aged 5 to 17 with multiple sclerosis.

The chain carries TRBV4-1 and TRBJ2-5, with D possibly being TRBD2 (6 bases). The end of the DNA aligns better with TRBJ2-7, so the J call may be wrong. This CDR3 comprises 16 residues. Germline V gene data show CDR1 as MGHRA and CDR2 as YSYEKL. CDR3 bases: TGCGCCAGCAGCCAAGAGGCCCTGGACGGGGGCTACGAGCAGTACTTC. Translation: CASSQEALDGGYEQYF.

The chain combines TRBV2 with TRBJ2-2, with a possible D match to TRBD1 (6 bases). V was trimmed by 5 bases and J by 5 bases, leaving 15 bases between them. Germline V gives CDR1 SNHLY, CDR2 FYNNEI. CDR3 length equals 15 residues. The CDR3 bases are TGTGCCAGCAGTTCTACAGGGAAGGGAACCGGGGAGCTGTTTTTT. This gives the protein CASSSTGKGTGELFF.

This clonotype showed up just a few times. The gene calls are TRBV4-1 and TRBJ1-2; D is unresolved. This CDR3 region has 14 residues. The ends were cut back, 1 base at V and 0 bases at J, with 6 bases in the middle. Germline values: CDR1 MGHRA, CDR2 YSYEKL. This CDR3 is CASSQGLANYGYTF. The CDR3 region has the DNA TGCGCCAGCAGCCAAGGATTAGCTAACTATGGCTACACCTTC.

The chain carries TRBV27 and TRBJ2-1, with D tentatively TRBD1 or TRBD2 (5 bases each). The CDR3 loop spans 15 amino acids. Per germline, CDR1 MNHEY and CDR2 SMNVEV (reference sequence). Trimming stripped 5 bases from V and 5 bases from J, with 16 bases between. CDR3 coding DNA: TGTGCCAGCAGTCCGAACCGGGACGCCAACAATGAGCAGTTCTTC. This sequence encodes CASSPNRDANNEQFF.

The chain links TRBV19 to TRBJ1-2, with a tentative D call TRBD1 (5 bases). The V gene's germline CDR1 is LNHDA and CDR2 SQIVND (reference sequence). The length of the CDR3 is 13 residues. The V end lost 6 bases, the J end lost 2 bases, and 10 bases lay between the germline ends. CDR3 amino acids: CASRLQENYGYTF. CDR3 nucleotides: TGTGCCAGTAGGCTACAGGAGAACTATGGCTACACCTTC.

Here the CDR3 reads CASRLRDRANYGYTF. The DNA for the CDR3 is TGTGCCAGCAGACTCCGGGACCGGGCTAACTATGGCTACACCTTC. This chain joins TRBV12-3 or TRBV12-4 and TRBJ1-2; D perhaps matches TRBD1 (5 bases). Trimming cost V 6 bases and J 0 bases, with 14 bases left between them. There are 15 residues in the CDR3.

The CDR3 reads CASSPRGTGKDYGYTF. The CDR3 DNA sequence: TGTGCCAGCAGCCCGAGAGGGACAGGGAAAGACTATGGCTACACCTTC. The J gene is TRBJ1-2, the V gene TRBV9; 9 bases are shared with TRBD1. The V gene's germline CDR1 is SGDLS and CDR2 YYNGEE. V was pared by 4 bases and J by 3 bases, with 10 bases of the junction left unmatched. This CDR3 has 16 amino acids.

This clonotype was observed a handful of times. V usage is TRBV24-1 and J usage is TRBJ2-1; 8 nucleotides line up with TRBD1. After removal of 4 bases from V and 5 bases from J, the junction contained 9 bases not matched to a gene. The CDR3 extends over 16 amino acids. CDR1 is KGHDR, CDR2 SFDVKD, per germline. CDR3 amino acids: CATSDPSGTGNNEQFF. The CDR3 DNA reads as TGTGCCACCAGTGACCCCTCCGGGACAGGAAACAATGAGCAGTTCTTC.

This clonotype has more than one count but fewer than ten. This rearrangement joins TRBV7-8 to TRBJ2-1; D is tentatively TRBD1 or TRBD2 (5 bases each). CDR1 SGHVS and CDR2 FQNEAQ come from the germline V gene. V was cut by 1 base and J by 0 bases, with 10 bases left in between. The CDR3 has 16 residues. The CDR3 loop reads CASSLGPGTSYNEQFF. In DNA form, the CDR3 reads TGTGCCAGCAGCTTAGGCCCAGGGACCTCCTACAATGAGCAGTTCTTC. The whole variable domain, remainder taken from reference TRBV7-8 and TRBJ2-1, is GAGVSQSPRYKVAKRGQDVALRCDPISGHVSLFWYQQALGQGPEFLTYFQNEAQLDKSGLPSDRFFAERPEGSVSTLKIQRTQQEDSAVYLCASSLGPGTSYNEQFFGPGTRLTVL.

This clonotype was picked up a small number of times. V and J are TRBV20-1 and TRBJ2-5; 13 bases fit TRBD2. The CDR3 covers 14 residues. V gave up 6 bases and J gave up 4 bases; unmatched junction bases: 5. Germline loops: CDR1 DFQATT, CDR2 SNEGSKA (reference sequence). CDR3 bases: TGCAGTGCAGGACTAGCGGGAGACCGAGAGACCCAGTACTTC. This sequence encodes CSAGLAGDRETQYF.

The chain couples TRBV6-2 or TRBV6-3 to TRBJ2-5; no reliable D call. The ends were cut back, 5 bases at V and 5 bases at J, with 12 bases in the middle. There are 13 residues in the CDR3. Germline CDR1 MNHEY, CDR2 SVGEGT. The DNA of the CDR3 is TGTGCCAGCAGTCCCGCAGAAGTCGAGACCCAGTACTTC. It specifies CASSPAEVETQYF.

The chain joins TRBV6-2 or TRBV6-3 to TRBJ2-1; 8 bases agree with TRBD1. This CDR3 is 15 amino acids long. V lost 4 bases to trimming and J lost 2 bases; unmatched junction nucleotides: 4. The germline V gene encodes CDR1 MNHEY and CDR2 SVGEGT. CDR3 bases: TGTGCCAGCAGTTTCCCAGGGGGCACCTACAATGAGCAGTTCTTC. Amino acids: CASSFPGGTYNEQFF.

This chain uses TRBV7-2 with TRBJ1-2; possible D gene TRBD1, 6 bases. The germline CDR1 and CDR2 sequences are SGHTA and FQGNSA. This CDR3 is 15 amino acids long. V gave up 5 bases and J gave up 5 bases, with 18 bases separating them. CDR3 protein: CASSPGQRMGYGYTF. The CDR3 coding sequence is TGTGCCAGCAGCCCTGGACAGCGGATGGGGTATGGCTACACCTTC.

The chain is built from TRBV20-1 and TRBJ2-5; D gene unclear. Germline V gene lookup returns CDR1 DFQATT and CDR2 SNEGSKA (reference sequence). This CDR3 is built from 12 residues. V was shortened by 2 bases and J by 5 bases, with 9 bases between the two germline ends. CDR3 nucleotide sequence: TGCAGTGCTAGAACTTATAGGGAGACCCAGTACTTC. Its translation is CSARTYRETQYF.

J is TRBJ1-2 and V is TRBV2; D uncertain. CDR1 is SNHLY, CDR2 FYNNEI, per germline. This CDR3 has 11 amino acids. V was cut by 3 bases and J by 4 bases, with 3 bases left in between. The CDR3, as DNA: TGTGCCAGCAGTGAGTCCTATGGCTACACCTTC. Translated, it gives CASSESYGYTF.

CDR3 nucleotide sequence: TGTGCCAGCAGTTACCCGAATTGGGACAGCTACACCTTC. Translating it yields CASSYPNWDSYTF. This rearrangement joins TRBV6-5 to TRBJ1-2; TRBD1 is a possible D gene (6 bases). Germline V gene sequence: CDR1 MNHEY, CDR2 SVGAGI. V gave up 2 bases and J gave up 9 bases, with 13 bases separating them. The CDR3 consists of 13 residues.

This chain connects TRBV12-3 or TRBV12-4 to TRBJ2-1; TRBD2 is a possible D gene (6 bases). Between the trimmed V and J ends, which lost 0 bases and 5 bases, there was a span of 14 bases. This CDR3 has 16 amino acids. The CDR3 here is CASSLAQRLEDNEQFF. CDR3 nucleotide sequence: TGTGCCAGCAGTTTAGCGCAGCGACTAGAAGACAATGAGCAGTTCTTC.

V and J are TRBV13 and TRBJ2-2, with 11 bases fitting TRBD2. Trimming cost V 5 bases and J 6 bases; bases outside gene matches: 8. Germline V lookup: CDR1 PRHDT, CDR2 FYEKMQ (reference sequence). CDR3 length: 16 amino acids. The CDR3 DNA sequence: TGTGCCAGCAGCCTCCTTAGCGGGAGGGCCCCCGGGGAGCTGTTTTTT. Its protein product is CASSLLSGRAPGELFF.

The chain has TRBV12-3 or TRBV12-4 and TRBJ2-1; 7 nucleotides match TRBD2. V was clipped by 7 bases and J by 0 bases; unmatched bases: 6. This CDR3 contains 15 residues. The CDR3 DNA sequence: TGTGCCAGCACCAAGCGGGACCCCTCCTACAATGAGCAGTTCTTC. This codes for CASTKRDPSYNEQFF.

The rearrangement joins TRBV20-1 to TRBJ2-1; perhaps D is TRBD1 or TRBD2 (5 bases each). CDR3 length: 15 amino acids. CDR1 and CDR2 (germline): DFQATT, SNEGSKA (reference sequence). V lost 4 bases and J lost 3, with 16 bases in between. The CDR3 DNA is TGCAGTGCTAAACCCGGGACGGCTTACTACAATGAGCAGTTCTTC. Translating it yields CSAKPGTAYYNEQFF.

The V call is TRBV6-5, the J call TRBJ2-7; the D gene is possibly TRBD1 (6 bases). The V end was cut by 2 bases, the J end by 0 bases, with 8 bases between. CDR3 length equals 14 residues. Germline loops: CDR1 MNHEY, CDR2 SVGAGI. CDR3 sequence: CASSYGDNSYEQYF. The CDR3 DNA sequence: TGTGCCAGCAGTTACGGGGACAACTCCTACGAGCAGTACTTC.

J is TRBJ2-3 and V is TRBV5-1; 7 bases are a match to TRBD2. This CDR3 is 18 amino acids long. Germline V CDR1 and CDR2: SGHRS, YFSETQ. V lost 4 bases and J lost 3; bases outside the gene matches: 17. CDR3 region: CASSTLRDASGRTDTQYF. The CDR3 DNA reads as TGCGCCAGCAGCACCCTAAGGGATGCTAGCGGTAGGACAGATACGCAGTATTTT.

This sequence joins TRBV12-3 or TRBV12-4 and TRBJ1-1; possible D gene TRBD1, 5 bases. The CDR3 extends over 14 amino acids. The V gene lost 4 bases and the J gene lost 1 base, with 10 bases spanning the gap. The CDR3 nucleotides are TGTGCCAGCAGTTCATACGGGGCGAACACTGAAGCTTTCTTT. This gives the protein CASSSYGANTEAFF.

This rearrangement joins TRBV12-3 or TRBV12-4 to TRBJ2-5, with D unclear. The V end was cut by 5 bases, the J end by 3 bases, with 13 bases between. This CDR3 region has 14 residues. The CDR3 loop reads CASSKVLVEETQYF. The CDR3 DNA reads TGTGCCAGCAGTAAGGTCCTAGTCGAAGAGACCCAGTACTTC.

This clonotype appeared a single time. The chain carries TRBV6-1 and TRBJ2-1; no definite D call. The V gene lost 0 bases and the J gene lost 0 bases, with 9 bases spanning the gap. CDR1 and CDR2 from the germline V gene are MNHNS and SASEGT. The CDR3 is 16 amino acids. Here the CDR3 DNA reads TGTGCCAGCAGTGAAGCCAATAACCCCTCCTACAATGAGCAGTTCTTC. This encodes CASSEANNPSYNEQFF.

This clonotype was picked up a small number of times. This may arise from a read error, as a much more abundant clone is one base away. The chain couples TRBV7-2 to TRBJ1-5, with 8 bases identical to TRBD1. Germline V gene sequence: CDR1 SGHTA, CDR2 FQGNSA. This CDR3 is built from 14 residues. J was trimmed by 2 bases and V by 4 bases; bases with no gene match: 1. Here the CDR3 DNA reads TGTGCCAGCAGCTCGACAGGGGGCAATCAGCCCCAGCATTTT. Amino acid sequence: CASSSTGGNQPQHF. The whole variable domain, filled in from reference TRBV7-2 and TRBJ1-5, reads GAGVSQSPSNKVTEKGKDVELRCDPISGHTALYWYRQSLGQGLEFLIYFQGNSAPDKSGLPSDRFSAERTGGSVSTLTIQRTQQEDSAVYLCASSSTGGNQPQHFGDGTRLSIL.

The chain couples TRBV20-1 to TRBJ2-7; no definite D call. V was shortened by 5 bases and J by 3 bases, with 11 bases between the two germline ends. This CDR3 is built from 12 residues. CDR1 and CDR2 from the germline V gene are DFQATT and SNEGSKA (reference sequence). CDR3 in amino acids: CSALTDYYEQYF. The CDR3 DNA is TGCAGTGCTCTAACGGATTACTACGAGCAGTACTTC.

This clonotype was counted a few times. The chain is built from TRBV10-2 and TRBJ2-7, with 7 bases matching TRBD1. V shed 2 bases and J 7 bases; nucleotides not matched to a gene: 8. The CDR3 extends over 14 amino acids. The V gene's germline CDR1 is WSHSY and CDR2 SAAADI. CDR3: CASSEPTGMGEQYF. Here the CDR3 DNA reads TGCGCCAGCAGTGAGCCGACAGGGATGGGGGAGCAGTACTTC.